This TCR beta chain stems from a study of blood T cell repertoires in COVID-19. Trimming took 5 bases from V and 1 from J, leaving 11 bases between them. CDR1 KGHSH and CDR2 LQKENI come from the germline V gene. This CDR3 is built from 14 residues. The table lists this clone with a few counts. This table comes from immunoSEQ multiplex PCR, and its TCRdb copy is limited to in-frame clones, with some not included. Among about 170,000 clones listed, just under 85% were seen once. V usage is TRBV18 and J usage is TRBJ1-1; D possibly corresponds to TRBD1 (5 bases). The sequenced sample was peripheral blood. This clonotype was sampled from a woman aged 80 or over with COVID-19, enrolled during active disease. CDR3 coding DNA: TGTGCCAGCTCAGAACAGGTGCCGAACACTGAAGCTTTCTTT. Amino acids: CASSEQVPNTEAFF.